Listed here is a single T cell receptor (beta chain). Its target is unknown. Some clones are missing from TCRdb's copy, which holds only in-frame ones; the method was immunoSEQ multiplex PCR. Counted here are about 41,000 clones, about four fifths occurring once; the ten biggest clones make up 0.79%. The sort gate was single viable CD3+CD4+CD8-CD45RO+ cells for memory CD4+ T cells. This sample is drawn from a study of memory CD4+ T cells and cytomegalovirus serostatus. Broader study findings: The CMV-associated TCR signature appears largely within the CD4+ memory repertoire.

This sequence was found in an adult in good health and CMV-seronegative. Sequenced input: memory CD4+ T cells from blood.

The CDR3 sequence: CASIRTENTEAFF. CDR3 nucleotides: TGTGCCAGCATTCGGACGGAAAACACTGAAGCTTTCTTT. The chain joins TRBV6-1 to TRBJ1-1; D gene uncertain. Per germline, CDR1 MNHNS and CDR2 SASEGT. V was clipped by 7 bases and J by 2 bases, with 11 bases between them. The length of the CDR3 is 13 residues.